This note documents a single TCR beta chain sequence. The antigen remains undetermined. The data were taken from a study of T cell responses to AZD1222 COVID-19 vaccine. Study outcomes and limitations: The reported proportion of spike-specific TCRs targeting unmutated variant regions was nearly half. Mostly white British, mostly female donors; authors suggested clonal diversity may be underestimated. With two AZD1222 doses given, Spike-specific TCR breadth and depth both rose. It was only 6 or 7 AZD1222 recipients who were seropositive at baseline.

Trimming took off 4 bases at V and 1 base at J, with 14 bases between the two ends. Germline V gene data show CDR1 as SGHRS and CDR2 as YFSETQ. The CDR3 spans 15 residues. The protocol was immunoSEQ multiplex PCR, while the TCRdb copy is restricted to in-frame clones and leaves out a portion. This sample yields 90,000 to 120,000 clones, of which over 85% are seen a single time; approximately 2.2% belongs to the top ten. The material was peripheral blood, obtained on day 0 of AZD1222 vaccination. The chain has TRBV5-1 and TRBJ1-1; a possible D gene is TRBD1 (6 bases). The TCR sequence derives from an adult in good health. The CDR3 loop reads CASSHSGQRNTEAFF. The DNA for the CDR3 is TGCGCCAGCAGCCACTCGGGACAAAGGAACACTGAAGCTTTCTTT.